The following is a T cell receptor (beta chain) sequence with its context. The PCR was carried out with 60 Vbeta primers and 13 Jbeta primers. TCRdb keeps only in-frame clones here, not all; method: immunoSEQ multiplex PCR. In the table there are about 69,000 clones, just over 65% of which are singletons. This sample is part of a study of cytomegalovirus exposure and HLA in healthy donors. Study at large: For the approximately 420 genotyped donors, roughly 81% fell within the Caucasian-associated ancestry cluster.

Trimming took off 5 bases at V and 0 bases at J, with 8 bases between the two ends. This CDR3 spans 13 amino acids. Germline assignment: CDR1 SQVTM and CDR2 ANQGSEA. The receptor was isolated from a woman aged 25 to 39 in good health and CMV-seronegative. Sequences were obtained from PBMCs. The rearrangement uses TRBV29-1 and TRBJ2-1; unclear D gene. The CDR3 nucleotides are TGCAGCGTTAGTAGGAGCTCCTACAATGAGCAGTTCTTC. This gives the protein CSVSRSSYNEQFF.